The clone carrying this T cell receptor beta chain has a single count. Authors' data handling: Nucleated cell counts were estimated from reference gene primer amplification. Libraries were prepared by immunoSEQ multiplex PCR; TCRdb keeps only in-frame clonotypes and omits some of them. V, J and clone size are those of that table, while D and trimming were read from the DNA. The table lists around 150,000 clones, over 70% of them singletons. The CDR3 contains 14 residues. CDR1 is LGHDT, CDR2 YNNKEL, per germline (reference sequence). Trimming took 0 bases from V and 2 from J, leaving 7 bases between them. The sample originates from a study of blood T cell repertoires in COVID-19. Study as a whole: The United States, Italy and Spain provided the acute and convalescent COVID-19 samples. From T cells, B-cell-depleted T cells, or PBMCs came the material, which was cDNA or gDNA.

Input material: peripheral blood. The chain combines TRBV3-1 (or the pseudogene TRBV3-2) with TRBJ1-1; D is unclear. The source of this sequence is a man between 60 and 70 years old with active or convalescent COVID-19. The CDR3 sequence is CASSQEQINTEAFF. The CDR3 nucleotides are TGTGCCAGCAGCCAAGAACAGATCAACACTGAAGCTTTCTTT.